The 26 T cell receptor beta chains listed next were all sequenced from one sample in a study of follicular helper T cells after annual influenza vaccination. Method: immunoSEQ multiplex PCR; TCRdb's copy keeps in-frame clones and lacks some. The sample yields about 9,800 clones, about four fifths seen once. Time point described: 2014-2015 season, 7 days after vaccination. Material: CXCR5- memory CD4+ T cells sorted from blood, obtained 7 days after influenza vaccination. These receptors all stem from an adult who received the influenza vaccine.

The rearrangement uses TRBV7-9 and TRBJ2-3, with 10 bases lining up with TRBD2. The CDR3 loop spans 14 amino acids. Looked up from germline, CDR1 is SEHNR and CDR2 is FQNEAQ (reference sequence). V dropped 1 base and J dropped 7; count of bases not matched to a gene: 2. CDR3 amino acids: CASSLVAGGNTQYF. In nucleotides, the CDR3 is TGTGCCAGCAGCTTAGTAGCGGGGGGAAATACGCAGTATTTT.

The chain recombines TRBV27 with TRBJ1-2, with TRBD1 identical over 10 bases. The CDR3 runs 15 residues. The junction had 9 bases not matched to a gene; V was cut back by 4 bases and J by 7 bases. Germline V gene data show CDR1 as MNHEY and CDR2 as SMNVEV (reference sequence). The CDR3 region has the DNA TGTGCCAGCAGTTCATTAGGACAGGGGGAGAGTGGCTACACCTTC. It codes for CASSSLGQGESGYTF.

V gene TRBV5-1 combines with J gene TRBJ1-1; 7 bases match TRBD1. V was clipped by 0 bases and J by 4 bases; unmatched bases: 3. In germline, CDR1 is SGHRS, CDR2 YFSETQ. This CDR3 region has 14 residues. CDR3: CASSLVGGGTEAFF. In DNA, the CDR3 is TGCGCCAGCAGCTTGGTAGGGGGCGGCACTGAAGCTTTCTTT.

This chain joins TRBV11-2 and TRBJ2-1, with TRBD1 matching 10 bases. After removal of 3 bases from V and 7 bases from J, the junction contained 6 bases not matched to a gene. Germline V gene data show CDR1 as SGHAT and CDR2 as FQNNGV. The CDR3 has 15 amino acids. CDR3 in amino acids: CASSLGQGRGNEQFF. DNA of the CDR3: TGTGCCAGCAGCTTGGGACAGGGGCGAGGGAATGAGCAGTTCTTC.

This chain uses TRBV9 with TRBJ1-1; D may be TRBD1 (6 bases). Germline CDR1 is SGDLS and CDR2 is YYNGEE. V was cut by 3 bases and J by 2 bases, with 11 bases left in between. The CDR3 spans 14 residues. The CDR3 loop reads CASSDRGANTEAFF. The CDR3, as DNA: TGTGCCAGCAGCGATCGGGGGGCAAACACTGAAGCTTTCTTT.

The rearrangement joins TRBV7-2 to TRBJ2-3, with D perhaps TRBD1 (7 bases). Trimming took off 8 bases at V and 5 bases at J, with 17 bases between the two ends. The CDR3 extends over 14 amino acids. Germline V gene sequence: CDR1 SGHTA, CDR2 FQGNSA. The chain's CDR3 is CASSPGGSVDTQYF. CDR3 coding DNA: TGTGCCAGCTCCCCAGGGGGGTCGGTAGATACGCAGTATTTT.

The chain recombines TRBV7-2 with TRBJ1-1; 9 bases line up with TRBD1. Trimming removed 5 bases from V and 5 bases from J; junction bases left unmatched: 6. The CDR3 is 14 residues long. CDR1 is SGHTA, CDR2 FQGNSA, per germline. CDR3 coding DNA: TGTGCCAGCAGCCGACAGGGGGGAGAAACTGAAGCTTTCTTT. This sequence encodes CASSRQGGETEAFF.

The rearrangement uses TRBV4-3 and TRBJ2-5; D may be TRBD2 (7 bases). V was pared by 0 bases and J by 5 bases, with 16 bases between. The CDR3 loop spans 16 amino acids. Germline CDR1 reads LGHNA; CDR2 reads YSLEER. The CDR3 is CASSQEPRGAGETQYF. The CDR3 DNA reads as TGCGCCAGCAGCCAAGAACCCCGGGGGGCCGGGGAGACCCAGTACTTC.

This sequence joins TRBV5-4 and TRBJ2-1; tentative D call: TRBD1 (6 bases). This CDR3 has 17 amino acids. V lost 0 bases to trimming and J lost 2 bases, with 15 bases between them. CDR1 is SGHNT, CDR2 YYREEE, per germline (reference sequence). The CDR3 DNA sequence: TGTGCCAGCAGCTTGGAGACCGACAGGCCCCCCTACAATGAGCAGTTCTTC. The encoded protein is CASSLETDRPPYNEQFF.

This chain joins TRBV7-8 and TRBJ1-1; no reliable D call. The V end was cut by 0 bases, the J end by 4 bases, with 9 bases between. Germline CDR1 is SGHVS and CDR2 is FQNEAQ. The CDR3 runs to 14 residues. CDR3 region: CASSLALGITEAFF. The CDR3 DNA sequence: TGTGCCAGCAGCTTAGCACTTGGCATCACTGAAGCTTTCTTT.

The chain carries TRBV6-1 and TRBJ2-7, with D perhaps matching TRBD1 (6 bases). Between the trimmed V and J ends, which lost 3 bases and 0 bases, there was a span of 9 bases. The CDR3 is made up of 14 amino acids. Germline assignment: CDR1 MNHNS and CDR2 SASEGT. The CDR3 DNA is TGTGCCAGCAGTGATACAGGGAACTCCTACGAGCAGTACTTC. Encoded protein: CASSDTGNSYEQYF.

The V call is TRBV5-8, the J call TRBJ2-1, with 11 bases fitting TRBD2. The CDR3 has 17 residues. The V segment lost 3 bases and the J segment 0 bases; nucleotides outside the gene matches: 5. Germline CDR1 is SGHTS and CDR2 is YDEGEE. The CDR3 is CASSYQLAGASYNEQFF. The CDR3 region has the DNA TGTGCCAGCAGCTACCAACTAGCGGGGGCCTCCTACAATGAGCAGTTCTTC.

The chain has TRBV19 and TRBJ1-4; D unclear. V was trimmed by 1 base and J by 2 bases, leaving 14 bases between them. Germline assignment: CDR1 LNHDA and CDR2 SQIVND (reference sequence). The CDR3 sequence is 17 residues long. The CDR3 spells CASSIGRVYVTNEKLFF. The CDR3 DNA sequence: TGTGCCAGTAGTATAGGTCGAGTATACGTGACTAATGAAAAACTGTTTTTT.

The CDR3 region is CASSLESGGAVDTQYF. DNA of the CDR3: TGTGCCAGCAGCTTAGAGAGCGGGGGGGCGGTAGATACGCAGTATTTT. The chain uses TRBV11-2 and TRBJ2-3; 10 nucleotides line up with TRBD2. Germline CDR1 is SGHAT and CDR2 is FQNNGV. V gave up 0 bases and J gave up 5 bases; unmatched junction bases: 5. The CDR3 length is 16 residues.

This clone occurred once. This chain joins TRBV11-2 and TRBJ2-7; a possible D gene is TRBD1 (6 bases). The CDR3 length is 13 residues. V gave up 0 bases and J gave up 6 bases, with 9 bases separating them. Germline CDR1 is SGHAT and CDR2 is FQNNGV. CDR3 sequence: CASSLDRGGEQYF. In DNA, the CDR3 is TGTGCCAGCAGCTTAGACCGAGGGGGCGAGCAGTACTTC.

V gene TRBV5-8 combines with J gene TRBJ2-1; 9 bases line up with TRBD2. The CDR3 runs to 15 residues. J gave up 9 bases and V 1 base, and 8 bases lay outside the gene matches. Germline V gene lookup returns CDR1 SGHTS and CDR2 YDEGEE. This chain's CDR3 is CASSLFLTSGAEQFF. CDR3 bases: TGTGCCAGCAGCTTGTTTCTGACTAGCGGCGCTGAGCAGTTCTTC. Combining the CDR3 with reference TRBV5-8 and TRBJ2-1 gives the whole variable domain EAGVTQSPTHLIKTRGQQATLRCSPISGHTSVYWYQQALGLGLQFLLWYDEGEERNRGNFPPRFSGRQFPNYSSELNVNALELEDSALYLCASSLFLTSGAEQFFGPGTRLTVL.

This clone is a singleton in its sample. The chain carries TRBV12-1 and TRBJ1-1; TRBD1 is the table's D call and was not checked against the DNA. TRBV12-1 corresponds to a pseudogene. This CDR3 contains 16 residues. As DNA, the CDR3 is TGTGCCAGCAGCTTTGGGCAACAGAGAAAGGACACTGAAGCTTTCTTT. Its translation is CASSFGQQRKDTEAFF.

The V call is TRBV11-2, the J call TRBJ2-7; D uncertain. The CDR3 spans 16 residues. Germline V gene lookup returns CDR1 SGHAT and CDR2 FQNNGV. V gave up 3 bases and J gave up 2 bases, with 17 bases separating them. CDR3 bases: TGTGCCAGCAGCTTCCGAGGACCTCGCGTTGCCTACGAGCAGTACTTC. This gives the protein CASSFRGPRVAYEQYF.

The chain couples TRBV5-4 to TRBJ2-1, with a tentative D call TRBD2 (5 bases). V lost 5 bases, J lost 2 bases, and 17 bases lay in between. This CDR3 is 16 amino acids long. Germline lookup yields CDR1 SGHNT and CDR2 YYREEE (reference sequence). DNA for the CDR3: TGTGCCAGCAGTTCTCCCGGGGAGACGGCCTACAATGAGCAGTTCTTC. It encodes CASSSPGETAYNEQFF. The complete variable domain, with remaining parts taken from reference TRBV5-4 and TRBJ2-1, reads ETGVTQSPTHLIKTRGQQVTLRCSSQSGHNTVSWYQQALGQGPQFIFQYYREEENGRGNFPPRFSGLQFPNYSSELNVNALELDDSALYLCASSSPGETAYNEQFFGPGTRLTVL.

This chain links TRBV19 with TRBJ2-7; 7 bases agree with TRBD2. From germline, CDR1 is LNHDA and CDR2 SQIVND (reference sequence). CDR3 length equals 15 residues. The J segment lost 4 bases and the V segment lost 4 bases, leaving 10 bases of the junction unmatched. The CDR3 nucleotides read TGTGCCAGTAGTAGGGGGGGGAGAGGACTGTACGAGCAGTACTTC. As protein: CASSRGGRGLYEQYF.

The chain combines TRBV12-5 with TRBJ2-1; maybe TRBD2 (7 bases). Germline V gives CDR1 LGHNT, CDR2 FRNRAP. The germline V and J ends were trimmed by 2 bases and 8 bases, with 22 bases remaining between them. This CDR3 spans 17 amino acids. The CDR3 bases are TGTGCTAGTGGTTTGAGAGCCTCCCGTAGGGGGGGCGATGAGCAGTTCTTC. It encodes CASGLRASRRGGDEQFF.

The rearrangement uses TRBV4-1 and TRBJ1-2; the D is unclear. V was clipped by 0 bases and J by 2 bases, with 10 bases between them. There are 15 residues in the CDR3. CDR1 MGHRA and CDR2 YSYEKL come from the germline V gene. The CDR3 region has the DNA TGCGCCAGCAGCCAAGATTCGAACGGGAACTATGGCTACACCTTC. Translated: CASSQDSNGNYGYTF.

The chain links TRBV10-3 to TRBJ1-2; 8 bases agree with TRBD1. CDR1 is ENHRY and CDR2 is SYGVKD in the germline V gene. J gave up 5 bases and V 10 bases, and 9 bases lay outside the gene matches. The CDR3 runs 13 residues. DNA of the CDR3: TGTGCCACCCTGGACAGGGCCAGGTATGGCTACACCTTC. Translated, it gives CATLDRARYGYTF.

The CDR3: CASSPTSSGALDEQYF. DNA of the CDR3: TGTGCCAGCAGCCCAACCTCTAGCGGGGCGCTGGACGAGCAGTACTTC. V is TRBV11-1 and J is TRBJ2-7; 9 bases match TRBD2. This CDR3 is 16 amino acids long. CDR1 is SGHAT and CDR2 is FQDESV in the germline V gene (reference sequence). J gave up 5 bases and V 5 bases, and 13 bases lay outside the gene matches. The full variable domain, with the rest looked up from reference TRBV11-1 and TRBJ2-7, is EAEVAQSPRYKITEKSQAVAFWCDPISGHATLYWYRQILGQGPELLVQFQDESVVDDSQLPKDRFSAERLKGVDSTLKIQPAELGDSAMYLCASSPTSSGALDEQYFGPGTRLTVT.

The chain is built from TRBV7-6 and TRBJ2-3; D unresolved. This CDR3 spans 12 amino acids. Trimming removed 1 base from V and 4 bases from J, with 3 bases in between. The germline V gene encodes CDR1 SGHVS and CDR2 FNYEAQ. The chain's CDR3 is CASSLGPDTQYF. CDR3 sequence (DNA): TGTGCCAGCAGCTTAGGTCCAGATACGCAGTATTTT. The full variable domain, in which reference TRBV7-6 and TRBJ2-3 provide the parts outside the CDR3, is GAGVSQSPRYKVTKRGQDVALRCDPISGHVSLYWYRQALGQGPEFLTYFNYEAQQDKSGLPNDRFSAERPEGSISTLTIQRTEQRDSAMYRCASSLGPDTQYFGPGTRLTVL.

The genes are TRBV7-2 and TRBJ1-5; no clear D gene. CDR1 is SGHTA and CDR2 is FQGNSA in the germline V gene. This CDR3 spans 12 amino acids. Between the trimmed V and J ends, which lost 1 base and 6 bases, there was a span of 4 bases. The CDR3 sequence: CASSLVGQPQHF. The CDR3 region has the DNA TGTGCCAGCAGCTTAGTCGGTCAGCCCCAGCATTTT.